This TCR beta chain comes out of a study of blood T cell repertoires in COVID-19. Study-wide background: The United States, Italy and Spain provided the acute and convalescent COVID-19 samples. Sources were T cells, B-cell-depleted T cells, or PBMCs; the material itself was cDNA or gDNA.

Authors' methods: Amplification from reference gene primers served as the basis for estimated nucleated cell counts. The protocol was immunoSEQ multiplex PCR, while the TCRdb copy is restricted to in-frame clones and leaves out a portion. The V and J calls and clone size come from that table; D and trimming were worked out from the DNA. The sample has about 140,000 clones; roughly 80% are singletons. V lost 2 bases and J lost 14, with 19 bases in between. The germline V gene encodes CDR1 SGHRS and CDR2 YFSETQ. The CDR3 has 13 residues. The TCR originated in a human donor in a cohort sampled during active COVID-19. Sequenced: peripheral blood. The J gene is TRBJ1-2, the V gene TRBV5-1; the D gene is possibly TRBD1 (6 bases). The chain's CDR3 is CASSFKGETNSTF. As DNA, the CDR3 is TGCGCCAGCAGCTTCAAGGGGGAAACTAACAGTACCTTC.